One and the same sample provided the 19 T cell receptor beta chains below, sequenced in a study of regulatory T cells in long-lasting Graves disease. Described time point: newly diagnosed GD, antithyroid drugs for less than 3 months. TCR sequences were obtained from RNA taken from PBMCs. For TCR beta, libraries came from iRepertoire HTBI primers and Arm-PCR of CDR3 regions. TCRdb recomputed calls from the multiplex PCR reads with MiXCR, one row per CDR3 protein. The sample lists 500,000 or so distinct CDR3 sequences, about 16% seen once, with 25% in the top ten. These same data were also listed under a study on T cells in Graves' hyperthyroidism and ophthalmopathy.

The sample in question was peripheral blood mononuclear cells (PBMCs), obtained at new diagnosis, from a patient treated with antithyroid drugs. Source of these receptors: a woman aged 35-65 years with Graves disease.

There are a few counts of this clonotype. DNA for the CDR3: TGTGCCAGCTCACCCGGATGGGGACAGGGGGATCAGCCCCAGCATTTT. Encoded protein: CASSPGWGQGDQPQHF. The chain links TRBV18 to TRBJ1-5; the match to TRBD1 covers 11 bases. J gave up 5 bases and V 3 bases, and 6 bases lay outside the gene matches. The CDR3 spans 16 residues. Germline CDR1 KGHSH, CDR2 LQKENI.

This clonotype was recorded a few times. V is TRBV6-1 and J is TRBJ2-3, with a tentative D call TRBD1 (6 bases). The V gene lost 6 bases and the J gene lost 0 bases, with 16 bases spanning the gap. The CDR3 is 16 residues long. From germline, CDR1 is MNHNS and CDR2 SASEGT. In nucleotides, the CDR3 is TGTGCCAGCAGGTTAACAGGGATATCTAGCACAGATACGCAGTATTTT. Encoded protein: CASRLTGISSTDTQYF.

There are many counts of this clonotype. J is TRBJ2-3 and V is TRBV28; D unclear. The CDR3 spans 15 residues. Germline CDR1 is MDHEN and CDR2 is SYDVKM. Trimming cost V 7 bases and J 2 bases, with 16 bases left between them. Here the CDR3 reads CASIPREDITDTQYF. The CDR3 bases are TGTGCCAGCATACCAAGGGAAGACATCACAGATACGCAGTATTTT.

This clonotype has a count of ten or more. CDR3 coding DNA: TGTGCCAGCAGTGCGACGGTTGTTATGGAAGCTTTCTTT. Its protein is CASSATVVMEAFF. V and J are TRBV12-3 or TRBV12-4 and TRBJ1-1; D not certain. Trimming removed 5 bases at V and 8 bases at J, with 15 bases between. The length of the CDR3 is 13 residues.

This clonotype was detected a few times. The rearrangement links TRBV5-1 to TRBJ2-1; the D is unclear. The germline gives CDR1 SGHRS, CDR2 YFSETQ. V was clipped by 0 bases and J by 4 bases, with 8 bases between them. The CDR3 is made up of 14 amino acids. CDR3 protein: CASSLATNYNEQFF. The CDR3 DNA is TGCGCCAGCAGCTTGGCAACCAATTACAATGAGCAGTTCTTC.

This clonotype was seen ten or more times. The V and J genes are TRBV6-1 and TRBJ2-3; TRBD1 or TRBD2 may be the D gene (5 bases each). Trimming shortened V by 4 bases and J by 2 bases, and 13 bases separated the two germline ends. CDR3 size: 15 residues. Per germline, CDR1 MNHNS and CDR2 SASEGT. CDR3 residues: CASSGWTGPTDTQYF. In nucleotides, the CDR3 is TGTGCCAGCAGTGGTTGGACGGGACCCACAGATACGCAGTATTTT.

The rearrangement links TRBV4-1 to TRBJ1-1; 7 bases agree with TRBD1. The CDR3 contains 14 residues. The germline V gene encodes CDR1 MGHRA and CDR2 YSYEKL. V dropped 0 bases and J dropped 8; count of bases not matched to a gene: 6. Here the CDR3 reads CASSQDRGPREAFF. Here the CDR3 DNA reads TGCGCCAGCAGCCAAGATAGGGGGCCTCGCGAAGCTTTCTTT.

As for this clonotype: Given a much more abundant clone one base away, this may be a read error. The chain uses TRBV24-1 and TRBJ2-1; D ambiguous. The CDR3 covers 16 residues. Germline CDR1 KGHDR, CDR2 SFDVKD. As DNA, the CDR3 is TGTGCCACCAGTGGCCCCGTGGGGTCCCCCTACAGTGAGCAGTTCTTC. It is translated as CATSGPVGSPYSEQFF.

V gene TRBV9 combines with J gene TRBJ2-3; 14 bases align to TRBD2. The germline V gene has CDR1 SGDLS and CDR2 YYNGEE. The CDR3 spans 17 residues. V lost 4 bases to trimming and J lost 4 bases; unmatched junction nucleotides: 8. The CDR3 sequence is CASSPPGLAGGADTQYF. The DNA for the CDR3 is TGTGCCAGCAGCCCTCCCGGACTAGCGGGGGGAGCAGATACGCAGTATTTT.

The rearrangement joins TRBV12-3 or TRBV12-4 to TRBJ2-7; TRBD1 might be the D (6 bases). The CDR3 length is 12 residues. V was cut by 6 bases and J by 5 bases, with 11 bases left in between. CDR3 coding DNA: TGTGCCAGCAGGGGGGCGACGAACGAGCAGTACTTC. Translation: CASRGATNEQYF.

This clonotype was picked up a small number of times. This sequence joins TRBV11-3 and TRBJ1-1, with 8 bases aligning to TRBD1. V was pared by 5 bases and J by 5 bases, with 7 bases of the junction left unmatched. This CDR3 comprises 14 residues. Germline CDR1 reads SGHNT; CDR2 reads YENEEA. This CDR3 reads CASSLPGQVTEAFF. The CDR3 nucleotides read TGTGCCAGCAGCCTACCGGGACAGGTAACTGAAGCTTTCTTT.

In this sample, this clonotype turned up many times. The rearrangement joins TRBV12-3 or TRBV12-4 to TRBJ2-1; D unresolved. Trimming pared 5 bases from V and 9 bases from J, leaving 8 bases between. The CDR3 length is 11 residues. Written as DNA, the CDR3 is TGTGCCAGCAGTCTAGTGGCTGAGCAGTTCTTC. This translates into CASSLVAEQFF.

Comments on this clonotype: The junction does not match germline at one end; this may be a read error. This chain connects TRBV9 to TRBJ1-5; D ambiguous. CDR1 and CDR2 (germline): SGDLS, YYNGEE. This CDR3 spans 14 amino acids. The CDR3 DNA follows: TGTGCCGGCAGCGTCAGCCCCGCCGGTCAGCCCCAGCATTTT. Its translation: CAGSVSPAGQPQHF.

With regard to this clonotype: With a much larger clone just one base away, this may be a read error. CDR3 loop: CASGLILTGPRTHSNQPQHF. CDR3 nucleotides: TGTGCTAGTGGCCTGATCTTGACGGGGCCCAGAACTCATAGCAATCAGCCCCAGCATTTT. This sequence joins TRBV12-5 and TRBJ1-5, with a possible D match to TRBD1 (5 bases). The CDR3 contains 20 residues. V dropped 6 bases and J dropped 0 bases, with 27 bases sitting between them. Germline V gene data show CDR1 as LGHNT and CDR2 as FRNRAP.

The genes are TRBV4-1 and TRBJ2-1; D is tentatively TRBD1 or TRBD2 (5 bases each). This CDR3 is 15 amino acids long. CDR1 and CDR2 from the germline V gene are MGHRA and YSYEKL. Trimming took 1 base from V and 10 from J, leaving 17 bases between them. DNA of the CDR3: TGCGCCAGCAGCCAAGGGGGGACCGCGCCCGGAGAGCAGTTCTTC. This codes for CASSQGGTAPGEQFF.

Ten or more counts support this clonotype. The chain uses TRBV20-1 and TRBJ2-5; 7 bases agree with TRBD1. Per germline, CDR1 DFQATT and CDR2 SNEGSKA (reference sequence). The CDR3 runs to 12 residues. V gave up 4 bases and J gave up 2 bases; unmatched junction bases: 1. The CDR3 sequence: CSATGGQETQYF. CDR3 DNA: TGCAGTGCTACAGGGGGACAAGAGACCCAGTACTTC.

This clonotype was counted at least ten times. V usage is TRBV19 and J usage is TRBJ2-7, with D perhaps TRBD1 (5 bases). Germline-derived CDR1 and CDR2 are LNHDA and SQIVND (reference sequence). The length of the CDR3 is 14 residues. V lost 7 bases, J lost 3 bases, and 16 bases lay in between. The CDR3 region has the DNA TGTGCCAGTACACCACAGGCAGGAAACTACGAGCAGTACTTC. It is translated as CASTPQAGNYEQYF.

V usage is TRBV5-1 and J usage is TRBJ1-2; tentatively, D is TRBD1 (5 bases). Germline V lookup: CDR1 SGHRS, CDR2 YFSETQ. Between the trimmed V and J ends, which lost 4 bases and 4 bases, there was a span of 17 bases. The CDR3 totals 15 residues. In DNA form, the CDR3 reads TGCGCCAGCAGCCCCGATTGGAGGGGTCTCTATGGCTACACCTTC. Translated, it gives CASSPDWRGLYGYTF.

This clonotype was observed many times. DNA for the CDR3: TGCAGTGCTAGAGATGGGCTAGCGGGGGGTTGGGTGAATGAGCAGTTCTTC. This gives the protein CSARDGLAGGWVNEQFF. This chain connects TRBV20-1 to TRBJ2-1; 11 nucleotides match TRBD2. Germline V lookup: CDR1 DFQATT, CDR2 SNEGSKA (reference sequence). Germline trimming cut 0 bases from V and 7 bases from J; bases unmatched to any gene: 11. There are 17 residues in the CDR3.